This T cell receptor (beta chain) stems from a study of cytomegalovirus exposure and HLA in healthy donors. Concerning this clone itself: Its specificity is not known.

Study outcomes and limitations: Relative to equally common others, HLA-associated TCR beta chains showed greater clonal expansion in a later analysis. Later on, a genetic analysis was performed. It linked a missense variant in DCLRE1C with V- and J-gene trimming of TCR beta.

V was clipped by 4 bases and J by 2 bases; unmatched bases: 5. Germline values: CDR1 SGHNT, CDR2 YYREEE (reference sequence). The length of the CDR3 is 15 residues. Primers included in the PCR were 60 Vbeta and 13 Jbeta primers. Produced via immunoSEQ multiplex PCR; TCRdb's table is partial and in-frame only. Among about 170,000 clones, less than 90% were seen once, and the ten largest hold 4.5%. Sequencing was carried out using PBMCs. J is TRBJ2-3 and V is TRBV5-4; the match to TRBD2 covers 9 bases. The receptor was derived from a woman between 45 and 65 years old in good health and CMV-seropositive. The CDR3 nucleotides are TGTGCCAGCAGCGAAGAGCGGGGGGTCACAGATACGCAGTATTTT. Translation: CASSEERGVTDTQYF.